These 3 T cell receptor beta chains came from one sample sequenced in a study of post-analysis software for immune sequencing data. General study points: With TRBV5-6, TRBV5-1 and TRBV20-1 included, about five TRBV segments were more frequent in patients than in controls.

These receptors' targets are unknown. TCR beta libraries were prepared from cDNA with unique molecular identifiers. From the PCR reads, TCRdb called clonotypes with MiXCR, one entry per CDR3 protein. This table holds fewer than 550,000 distinct CDR3 sequences, under 40% found once. Material for sequencing was blood. These receptors all come from a girl aged 2 to 17 with multiple sclerosis.

There are a few counts of this clonotype. The chain combines TRBV24-1 with TRBJ2-5; 7 nucleotides match TRBD1. The junction had 8 bases not matched to a gene; V was cut back by 3 bases and J by 5 bases. The CDR3 has 15 residues. CDR1 is KGHDR, CDR2 SFDVKD, per germline. CDR3 sequence: CATSDPTGVGETQYF. CDR3 nucleotide sequence: TGTGCCACCAGTGATCCCACAGGGGTAGGCGAGACCCAGTACTTC.

Only a few counts were recorded for this clonotype. The chain recombines TRBV6-4 with TRBJ2-1; 7 nucleotides line up with TRBD1. Per the germline V gene, CDR1 is MRHNA and CDR2 is SNTAGT. The V segment lost 2 bases and the J segment 5 bases; nucleotides outside the gene matches: 6. The CDR3 is 15 amino acids. For the CDR3, the DNA is TGTGCCAGCAGTGACCGCTTCACAGGGGACAATGAGCAGTTCTTC. Residues: CASSDRFTGDNEQFF.

This clonotype was counted a few times. Here the CDR3 DNA reads TGCGCCAGCAGCCATAGAACGGGACAGGGCGCTGTGCAGTACTTC. Translated, it gives CASSHRTGQGAVQYF. V gene TRBV4-1 combines with J gene TRBJ2-5, with TRBD1 identical over 9 bases. V shed 3 bases, J shed 11 bases, and the junction held 13 bases outside the gene matches. Germline loops: CDR1 MGHRA, CDR2 YSYEKL. The CDR3 runs to 15 residues.